This T cell receptor beta chain appears in the sequencing data of a study of cytomegalovirus exposure and HLA in healthy donors. General observations from the study: Association of a missense DCLRE1C variant with TCR beta V- and J-gene trimming was reported in a later analysis. The study put 150 or so TCR beta chains on its list as cytomegalovirus-associated.

V gave up 3 bases and J gave up 3 bases; unmatched junction bases: 13. Germline V gene data show CDR1 as SGHDN and CDR2 as FVKESK. This CDR3 contains 17 residues. Amplification used 60 Vbeta primers and 13 Jbeta primers. In the study's own analysis: Later, an analysis found about 77 million unique TCR beta chains, and 9.5 million to 12 million of these were shared. Clones were sequenced by immunoSEQ multiplex PCR, and TCRdb holds only the in-frame ones, with some missing. The V and J calls and clone size were taken over from that table, and D and trimming were inferred from the DNA. The profile shows more than 95,000 clones, 69% of them singletons. As to this clone: Its antigen is not identified.

The V gene is TRBV14, the J gene TRBJ1-2; 7 positions agree with TRBD1. What was sequenced was PBMCs. This receptor was obtained from a young man in good health and CMV-seronegative. As DNA, the CDR3 is TGTGCCAGCAGCCAGACCCTTGGGCAGGGGGTCTACTATGGCTACACCTTC. As protein: CASSQTLGQGVYYGYTF. The complete variable domain, with remaining parts taken from reference TRBV14 and TRBJ1-2, reads EAGVTQFPSHSVIEKGQTVTLRCDPISGHDNLYWYRRVMGKEIKFLLHFVKESKQDESGMPNNRFLAERTGGTYSTLKVQPAELEDSGVYFCASSQTLGQGVYYGYTFGSGTRLTVV.